The sample holds one count of the clone carrying this TCR beta chain. Method: immunoSEQ multiplex PCR; TCRdb's copy keeps in-frame clones and lacks some. The sample includes 100,000 to 110,000 clones, about 90% of them seen just once. The sample is drawn from a study of blood T cell repertoires in COVID-19. Looking at the study overall: Samples came from the United States, Italy and Spain, spanning acute and convalescent COVID-19.

The sequenced sample was peripheral blood. The receptor comes from a man between 25 and 39 years old in a cohort sampled during active COVID-19.

The chain's CDR3 is CASSLGTGLAKNIQYF. The CDR3, as DNA: TGCGCCAGCAGCTTGGGTACAGGGTTAGCCAAAAACATTCAGTACTTC. V and J are TRBV5-1 and TRBJ2-4, with TRBD1 as a possible D gene (6 bases). The CDR3 covers 16 residues. V lost 0 bases to trimming and J lost 0 bases, with 10 bases between them. Germline V gene data show CDR1 as SGHRS and CDR2 as YFSETQ.